This T cell receptor (beta chain) was sequenced for a study of glioma-infiltrating T cells after dendritic cell vaccination. The CDR3 consists of 14 residues. Germline V gene sequence: CDR1 SGHRS, CDR2 YFSETQ. V lost 2 bases to trimming and J lost 7 bases; unmatched junction nucleotides: 5. Fresh-frozen tumor tissue and more than two years of survival data were available for all. Up to about 2 ug genomic DNA was used for TCRB CDR3 amplification. The PCR used 60 V beta and 13 J beta primers. The table came from immunoSEQ multiplex PCR; TCRdb's copy has only in-frame clones and leaves some out. The table records 100,000 or so clones, 85% to 90% of them present only once. Regarding the study as a whole: Complete blood and tumor specimen sets were limited to few patients.

As concerns this clone: Antigen specificity is unknown. The sample has other DNA sequences that encode this CDR3 too.

The clonotype originates from a human donor with glioblastoma. The sample in question was blood, obtained before dendritic cell vaccination. The chain carries TRBV5-1 and TRBJ2-1, with 8 bases fitting TRBD2. The CDR3 DNA sequence: TGCGCCAGCAGCTTAAGCGGGAGTTCGAATGAGCAGTTCTTC. Its protein product is CASSLSGSSNEQFF.